These 19 T cell receptor beta chains share one sample of origin, sequenced in a study of T cell changes during pregnancy in multiple sclerosis. TCRdb keeps only in-frame clones here, not all; method: immunoSEQ multiplex PCR. This table holds around 29,000 clones, approximately 90% found once. The specimen was CD4+ T cells from peripheral blood mononuclear cells, collected in the first trimester of pregnancy. All receptors derive from a female donor in good health, enrolled as a control in a pregnancy study.

The rearrangement joins TRBV18 to TRBJ1-1; a possible D gene is TRBD1 (6 bases). This CDR3 is 14 amino acids long. V was trimmed by 5 bases and J by 4 bases, leaving 14 bases between them. The V gene's germline CDR1 is KGHSH and CDR2 LQKENI. The CDR3 spells CASSSIQGSTEAFF. In DNA, the CDR3 is TGTGCCAGCTCATCAATACAGGGTTCCACTGAAGCTTTCTTT.

The chain combines TRBV6-5 with TRBJ2-5, with 8 bases matching TRBD1. The germline V gene encodes CDR1 MNHEY and CDR2 SVGAGI. Losses at the gene ends were 7 bases for V and 7 bases for J; bases not matched to a gene: 8. This CDR3 comprises 13 residues. CDR3 residues: CASIKPTGGTQYF. Written as DNA, the CDR3 is TGTGCCAGCATTAAGCCCACAGGGGGGACCCAGTACTTC.

A single count supports this clone. In DNA form, the CDR3 reads TGTGCCAGCAGCTTGGACAGGACAGGGGGCGGGGAGACCCAGTACTTC. Protein product: CASSLDRTGGGETQYF. The chain combines TRBV5-6 with TRBJ2-5; 11 bases align to TRBD1. V dropped 0 bases and J dropped 5; count of bases not matched to a gene: 6. The V gene's germline CDR1 is SGHDT and CDR2 YYEEEE. The CDR3 is made up of 16 amino acids.

This clone came up once. The V call is TRBV28, the J call TRBJ2-1, with D perhaps matching TRBD1 (6 bases). Germline V CDR1 and CDR2: MDHEN, SYDVKM. V was clipped by 4 bases and J by 0 bases, with 13 bases between them. This CDR3 region has 16 residues. The CDR3 nucleotides read TGTGCCAGCAGTTCCAGGGGAATGGGCTCCTACAATGAGCAGTTCTTC. Residues: CASSSRGMGSYNEQFF.

This clone was detected only once. The rearrangement joins TRBV29-1 to TRBJ2-4; possible D gene TRBD1, 5 bases. This CDR3 is built from 15 residues. Trimming removed 0 bases from V and 0 bases from J, with 9 bases in between. CDR1 and CDR2 (germline): SQVTM, ANQGSEA. CDR3 nucleotides: TGCAGCGTTGAAGATTGGGGCCGAGCCAAAAACATTCAGTACTTC. Residues: CSVEDWGRAKNIQYF.

The chain combines TRBV4-3 with TRBJ2-1; D not certain. The CDR3 covers 16 residues. Between the trimmed V and J ends, which lost 2 bases and 0 bases, there was a span of 11 bases. The germline CDR1 and CDR2 sequences are LGHNA and YSLEER. The CDR3 DNA follows: TGCGCCAGCAGCCAACCGACTGGAAGCTCCTACAATGAGCAGTTCTTC. Translation gives CASSQPTGSSYNEQFF.

The gene calls are TRBV7-9 and TRBJ1-1, with D possibly matching TRBD1 (6 bases). The CDR3 covers 15 residues. Germline lookup yields CDR1 SEHNR and CDR2 FQNEAQ (reference sequence). With 1 base removed from V and 4 bases from J, the gap between germline ends came to 13 bases. This CDR3 is CASSLGAGVGTEAFF. The CDR3 DNA reads TGTGCCAGCAGCTTAGGGGCAGGGGTTGGCACTGAAGCTTTCTTT.

The chain recombines TRBV2 with TRBJ1-1; D call uncertain. V was clipped by 8 bases and J by 2 bases, with 12 bases between them. The CDR3 is made up of 13 amino acids. CDR1 is SNHLY and CDR2 is FYNNEI in the germline V gene. The chain's CDR3 is CASDRRPNTEAFF. As DNA, the CDR3 is TGTGCCAGCGACCGGAGACCTAACACTGAAGCTTTCTTT.

This sequence joins TRBV2 and TRBJ2-7, with D perhaps TRBD2 (6 bases). CDR3 length: 14 amino acids. The V gene lost 6 bases and the J gene lost 2 bases, with 14 bases spanning the gap. In germline, CDR1 is SNHLY, CDR2 FYNNEI. CDR3 region: CASRGGGGAYEQYF. CDR3 nucleotides: TGTGCCAGCAGGGGGGGAGGAGGAGCCTACGAGCAGTACTTC.

The chain links TRBV5-1 to TRBJ1-5; no clear D. From germline, CDR1 is SGHRS and CDR2 YFSETQ. The ends were cut back, 7 bases at V and 5 bases at J, with 16 bases in the middle. The CDR3 consists of 14 residues. The CDR3 region has the DNA TGCGCCAGCCGACCTTCCGGGTTAGATCAGCCCCAGCATTTT. Its protein is CASRPSGLDQPQHF.

The rearrangement links TRBV4-2 to TRBJ2-1; a possible D gene is TRBD2 (7 bases). Germline V gives CDR1 LGHNA, CDR2 YNFKEQ. CDR3 length: 17 amino acids. Trimming cost V 0 bases and J 0 bases, with 12 bases left between them. The CDR3: CASSQEVGGDSYNEQFF. The DNA of the CDR3 is TGTGCCAGCAGCCAAGAAGTAGGGGGGGACTCCTACAATGAGCAGTTCTTC.

The J gene is TRBJ2-6, the V gene TRBV9; 12 nucleotides agree with TRBD2. The CDR3 runs 19 residues. Germline values: CDR1 SGDLS, CDR2 YYNGEE. The ends lost 4 bases at V and 4 bases at J; junction bases unmatched: 12. This chain's CDR3 is CASSPPRTSGTLGANVLTF. In DNA form, the CDR3 reads TGTGCCAGCAGCCCCCCTAGGACTAGCGGGACTCTGGGGGCCAACGTCCTGACTTTC.

V gene TRBV6-5 combines with J gene TRBJ2-5; 12 bases are shared with TRBD2. Germline V gene data show CDR1 as MNHEY and CDR2 as SVGAGI. This CDR3 contains 16 residues. The V gene end was trimmed by 4 bases and the J gene end by 5 bases; junction bases not matched to a gene: 8. This CDR3 is CASSSRLAGDLETQYF. The CDR3 region has the DNA TGTGCCAGCAGTTCGAGACTAGCGGGAGATTTGGAGACCCAGTACTTC.

CDR3 sequence: CASSQEVRTATYNEQFF. The CDR3 DNA reads as TGTGCCAGCAGCCAAGAAGTTCGGACAGCAACATACAATGAGCAGTTCTTC. This chain connects TRBV4-2 to TRBJ2-1, with a weak D call TRBD1 (6 bases). Germline assignment: CDR1 LGHNA and CDR2 YNFKEQ. The length of the CDR3 is 17 residues. V was shortened by 0 bases and J by 4 bases, with 16 bases between the two germline ends.

V is TRBV18 and J is TRBJ1-2; 10 bases fit TRBD1. V lost 0 bases to trimming and J lost 5 bases; unmatched junction nucleotides: 6. This CDR3 is built from 16 residues. Looked up from germline, CDR1 is KGHSH and CDR2 is LQKENI. The CDR3 nucleotides are TGTGCCAGCTCACCACCGGGACAGGGGTCCTTATATGGCTACACCTTC. Translation gives CASSPPGQGSLYGYTF.

This sequence joins TRBV7-2 and TRBJ1-2; 8 bases map to TRBD1. Per the germline V gene, CDR1 is SGHTA and CDR2 is FQGNSA. Trimming at V came to 8 bases and at J to 4 bases, leaving 6 bases not matched to a gene. CDR3 size: 13 residues. The CDR3 here is CASGTTGVYGYTF. The CDR3 DNA reads as TGTGCCAGCGGGACGACAGGGGTCTATGGCTACACCTTC.

The genes are TRBV28 and TRBJ1-4; no firm D call. The CDR3 is made up of 12 amino acids. Trimming left V 9 bases short and J 4 bases short, with 9 bases between. The germline gives CDR1 MDHEN, CDR2 SYDVKM. This CDR3 is CASSTGNEKLFF. In DNA, the CDR3 is TGTGCCAGTTCCACGGGTAATGAAAAACTGTTTTTT.

The chain employs TRBV25-1 and TRBJ1-6, with D maybe TRBD1 (5 bases). This CDR3 has 15 amino acids. In germline, CDR1 is MGHDK, CDR2 SYGVNS. Trimming pared 3 bases from V and 1 base from J, leaving 7 bases between. For the CDR3, the DNA is TGTGCCAGCAGTGACAGGGTATCCTATAATTCACCCCTCCACTTT. This encodes CASSDRVSYNSPLHF.

The gene calls are TRBV13 and TRBJ1-2; 8 bases line up with TRBD1. V shed 6 bases, J shed 3 bases, and the junction held 15 bases outside the gene matches. Germline V gives CDR1 PRHDT, CDR2 FYEKMQ (reference sequence). This CDR3 contains 17 residues. DNA of the CDR3: TGTGCCAGCAGTTTAAGGACAGGGAGAGTTGTCGACTATGGCTACACCTTC. Protein: CASSLRTGRVVDYGYTF. The whole variable domain, filled in from reference TRBV13 and TRBJ1-2, reads AAGVIQSPRHLIKEKRETATLKCYPIPRHDTVYWYQQGPGQDPQFLISFYEKMQSDKGSIPDRFSAQQFSDYHSELNMSSLELGDSALYFCASSLRTGRVVDYGYTFGSGTRLTVV.